The 9 T cell receptor beta chains below were found in one sample sequenced in a study of blood T cells in healthy people across ages. Then a second PCR, running roughly 7 to 11 cycles, was carried out with a sample-barcoded 5' primer and a J-beta primer mix. TCRdb used MiXCR to reprocess the 5' RACE reads, holding one entry per CDR3 protein. The data contain about 780,000 distinct CDR3 sequences, 62% of them singletons. Sequencing was carried out using blood. All receptors come from a man aged 25 to 45 in good health.

This clonotype was recorded only once. V gene TRBV6-6 combines with J gene TRBJ2-5; 9 nucleotides agree with TRBD1. The length of the CDR3 is 17 residues. The germline CDR1 and CDR2 sequences are MNHNY and SVGAGI (reference sequence). V shed 1 base and J 4 bases; nucleotides not matched to a gene: 10. The CDR3 DNA reads TGTGCCAGCAGTTACTTCAATTCACAGGGGGCGCGAGAGACCCAGTACTTC. As protein: CASSYFNSQGARETQYF.

This clonotype was picked up a small number of times. The chain has TRBV2 and TRBJ2-5; D remains ambiguous. Trimming removed 3 bases at V and 2 bases at J, with 10 bases between. Germline CDR1 reads SNHLY; CDR2 reads FYNNEI. The CDR3 totals 14 residues. The CDR3 region has the DNA TGTGCCAGCAGTGATATCCCGATTCAAGAGACCCAGTACTTC. Its translation: CASSDIPIQETQYF.

The chain employs TRBV29-1 and TRBJ2-5, with 9 bases lining up with TRBD2. The germline gives CDR1 SQVTM, CDR2 ANQGSEA. V trimming: 6 bases; J trimming: 3 bases; junction bases outside the gene matches: 5. This CDR3 has 13 residues. The CDR3: CSVPSGVKETQYF. CDR3 in DNA: TGCAGCGTCCCTAGCGGGGTAAAAGAGACCCAGTACTTC.

This clonotype has at least ten counts. The chain recombines TRBV7-6 with TRBJ2-1; D is unresolved. Germline CDR1 is SGHVS and CDR2 is FNYEAQ. Trimming shortened V by 1 base and J by 8 bases, and 12 bases separated the two germline ends. The CDR3 has 14 amino acids. CDR3 sequence (DNA): TGTGCCAGCAGCTTAGGGGGTTGGAGTGATGAGCAGTTCTTC. Translated, it gives CASSLGGWSDEQFF.

In its sample, this clonotype was seen a few times. CDR3 sequence (DNA): TGCAGCGTTGAGTTGGCAGGGGGAGGAAACATTCAGTACTTC. It translates to CSVELAGGGNIQYF. The chain recombines TRBV29-1 with TRBJ2-4, with TRBD1 as a possible D gene (7 bases). V gave up 3 bases and J gave up 6 bases, with 15 bases separating them. The CDR3 length is 14 residues. Germline CDR1 and CDR2: SQVTM and ANQGSEA.

This clonotype has only a few counts. The V call is TRBV27, the J call TRBJ2-7, with D perhaps being TRBD1 or TRBD2 (5 bases each). This CDR3 has 18 residues. Germline CDR1 is MNHEY and CDR2 is SMNVEV (reference sequence). The V gene lost 6 bases and the J gene lost 2 bases, with 26 bases spanning the gap. The CDR3 nucleotides are TGTGCCAGCAGCAAGGCGATCAATTTGGCAGGGAGACCCTACGAGCAGTACTTC. It translates to CASSKAINLAGRPYEQYF.

J is TRBJ2-3 and V is TRBV7-9, with 8 bases aligning to TRBD1. CDR1 and CDR2 from the germline V gene are SEHNR and FQNEAQ (reference sequence). V gave up 7 bases and J gave up 2 bases; unmatched junction bases: 11. The length of the CDR3 is 16 residues. The CDR3 reads CASNSATGVLTDTQYF. CDR3 coding DNA: TGTGCCAGCAACTCAGCGACAGGGGTTCTCACAGATACGCAGTATTTT.

The CDR3 loop reads CASSLARDRGHEQYF. The DNA for the CDR3 is TGTGCCAGCAGCTTAGCACGGGACAGGGGCCACGAGCAGTACTTC. The rearrangement joins TRBV7-8 to TRBJ2-4; 10 bases match TRBD1. The end of the DNA is better explained by TRBJ2-7, so the J call may be wrong. Germline loops: CDR1 SGHVS, CDR2 FQNEAQ. This CDR3 region has 15 residues.

This clonotype was seen just once. The chain couples TRBV5-1 to TRBJ2-2, with D perhaps TRBD1 (6 bases). CDR3 length equals 17 residues. Germline V gene sequence: CDR1 SGHRS, CDR2 YFSETQ. The germline V and J ends were trimmed by 4 bases and 1 base, with 17 bases remaining between them. The CDR3 reads CASSLFTGSMNTGELFF. CDR3 DNA: TGCGCCAGCAGCCTGTTTACAGGGTCGATGAACACCGGGGAGCTGTTTTTT.